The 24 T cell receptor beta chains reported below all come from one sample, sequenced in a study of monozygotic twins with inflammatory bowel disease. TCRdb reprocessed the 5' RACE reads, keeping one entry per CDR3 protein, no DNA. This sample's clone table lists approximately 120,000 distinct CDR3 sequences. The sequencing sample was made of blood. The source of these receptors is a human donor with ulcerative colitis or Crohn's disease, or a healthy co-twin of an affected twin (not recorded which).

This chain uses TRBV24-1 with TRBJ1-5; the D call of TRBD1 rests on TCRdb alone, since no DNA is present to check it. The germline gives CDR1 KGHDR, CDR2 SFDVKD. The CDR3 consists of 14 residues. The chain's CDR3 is CATSSGGSDQPQHF.

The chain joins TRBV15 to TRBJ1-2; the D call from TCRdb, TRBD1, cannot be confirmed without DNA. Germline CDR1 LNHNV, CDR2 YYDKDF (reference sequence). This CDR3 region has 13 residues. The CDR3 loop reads CATSDDRDYGYTF.

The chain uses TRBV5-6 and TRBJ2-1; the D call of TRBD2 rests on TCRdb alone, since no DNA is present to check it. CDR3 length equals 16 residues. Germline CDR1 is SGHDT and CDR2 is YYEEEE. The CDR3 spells CASSERLAGAYNEQFF.

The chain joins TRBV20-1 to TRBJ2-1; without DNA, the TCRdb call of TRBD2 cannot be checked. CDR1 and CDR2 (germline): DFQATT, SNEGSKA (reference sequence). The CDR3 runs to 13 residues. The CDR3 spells CSASVAAYNEQFF.

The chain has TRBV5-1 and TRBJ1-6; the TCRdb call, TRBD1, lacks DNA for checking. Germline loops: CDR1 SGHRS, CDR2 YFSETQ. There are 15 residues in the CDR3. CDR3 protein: CASSGTGVGNSPLHF.

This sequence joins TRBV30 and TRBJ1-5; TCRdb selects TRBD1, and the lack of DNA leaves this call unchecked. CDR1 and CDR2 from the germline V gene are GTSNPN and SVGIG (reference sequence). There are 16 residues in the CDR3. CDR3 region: CAWRDRGRGLGQPQHF.

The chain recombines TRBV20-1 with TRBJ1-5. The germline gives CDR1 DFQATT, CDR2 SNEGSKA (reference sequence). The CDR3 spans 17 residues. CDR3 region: CSARRGSGSYSNQPQHF.

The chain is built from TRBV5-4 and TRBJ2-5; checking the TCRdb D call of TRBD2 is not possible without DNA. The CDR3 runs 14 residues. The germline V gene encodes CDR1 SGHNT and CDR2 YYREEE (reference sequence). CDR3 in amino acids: CASCLAGDQETQYF.

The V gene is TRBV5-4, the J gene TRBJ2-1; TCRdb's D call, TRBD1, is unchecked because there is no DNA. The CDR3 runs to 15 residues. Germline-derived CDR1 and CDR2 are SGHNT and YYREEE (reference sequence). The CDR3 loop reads CASSLSGGSYNEQFF.

This CDR3 is CRPEGCDNEKLFF. V usage is TRBV29-1 and J usage is TRBJ1-4. CDR1 is SQVTM, CDR2 ANQGSEA, per germline. This CDR3 comprises 13 residues.

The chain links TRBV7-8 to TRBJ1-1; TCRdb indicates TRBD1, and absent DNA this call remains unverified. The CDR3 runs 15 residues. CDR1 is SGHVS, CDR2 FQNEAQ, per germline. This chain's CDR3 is CASSWAGYRNTEAFF. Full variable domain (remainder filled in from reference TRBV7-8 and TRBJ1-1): GAGVSQSPRYKVAKRGQDVALRCDPISGHVSLFWYQQALGQGPEFLTYFQNEAQLDKSGLPSDRFFAERPEGSVSTLKIQRTQQEDSAVYLCASSWAGYRNTEAFFGQGTRLTVV.

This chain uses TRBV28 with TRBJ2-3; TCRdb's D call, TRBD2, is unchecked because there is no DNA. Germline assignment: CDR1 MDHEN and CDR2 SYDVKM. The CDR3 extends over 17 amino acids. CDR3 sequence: CASSTQVAGESTDTQYF.

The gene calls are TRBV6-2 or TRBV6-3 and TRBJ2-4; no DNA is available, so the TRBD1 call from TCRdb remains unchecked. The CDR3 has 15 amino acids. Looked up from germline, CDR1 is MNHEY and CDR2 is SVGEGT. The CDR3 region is CASSYLGRGGDIQYF.

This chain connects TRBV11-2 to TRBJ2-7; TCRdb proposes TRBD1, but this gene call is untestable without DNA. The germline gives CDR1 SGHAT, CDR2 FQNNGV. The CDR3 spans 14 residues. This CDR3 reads CASSSSRVVNEQYF.

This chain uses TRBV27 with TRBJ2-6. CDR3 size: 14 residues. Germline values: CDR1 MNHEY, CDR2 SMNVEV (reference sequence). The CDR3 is CASSYLSGANVLTF. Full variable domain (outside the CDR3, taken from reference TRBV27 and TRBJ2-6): EAQVTQNPRYLITVTGKKLTVTCSQNMNHEYMSWYRQDPGLGLRQIYYSMNVEVTDKGDVPEGYKVSRKEKRNFPLILESPSPNQTSLYFCASSYLSGANVLTFGAGSRLTVL.

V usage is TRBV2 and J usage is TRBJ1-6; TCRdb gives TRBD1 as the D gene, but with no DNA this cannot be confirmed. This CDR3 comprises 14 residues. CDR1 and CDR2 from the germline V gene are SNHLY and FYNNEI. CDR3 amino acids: CASGIQGPDSPLHF.

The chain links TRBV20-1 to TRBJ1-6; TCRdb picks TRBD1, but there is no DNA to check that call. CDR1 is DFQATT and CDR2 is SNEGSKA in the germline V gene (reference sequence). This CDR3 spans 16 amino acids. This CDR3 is CSARDPGPTYNSPLHF.

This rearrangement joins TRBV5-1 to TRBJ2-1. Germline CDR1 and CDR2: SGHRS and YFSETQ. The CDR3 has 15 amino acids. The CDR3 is CASSLQLSSYNEQFF.

CDR3 amino acids: CASSSTGIPNEQFF. This chain links TRBV5-1 with TRBJ2-1; as DNA is missing, the TRBD1 call by TCRdb cannot be tested. The CDR3 extends over 14 amino acids. CDR1 is SGHRS and CDR2 is YFSETQ in the germline V gene.

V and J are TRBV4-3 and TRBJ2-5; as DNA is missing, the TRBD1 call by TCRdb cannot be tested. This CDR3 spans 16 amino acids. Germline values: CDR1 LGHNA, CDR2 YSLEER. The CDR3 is CASSQDWPGGAETQYF.

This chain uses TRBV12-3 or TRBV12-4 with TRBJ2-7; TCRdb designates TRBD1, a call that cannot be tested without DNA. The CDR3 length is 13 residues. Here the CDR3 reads CACVTGVGYEQYF.

Here the CDR3 reads CASSLGGSGSLTQYF. The chain is built from TRBV12-3 or TRBV12-4 and TRBJ2-5; absent DNA, TCRdb's TRBD2 call cannot be checked. This CDR3 contains 15 residues.

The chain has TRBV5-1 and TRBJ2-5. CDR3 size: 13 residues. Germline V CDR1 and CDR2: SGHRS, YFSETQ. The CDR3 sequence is CASSLNHQETQYF.

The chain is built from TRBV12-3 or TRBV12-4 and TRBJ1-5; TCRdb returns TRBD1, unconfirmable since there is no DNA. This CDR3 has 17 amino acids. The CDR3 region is CASRGQGGAFGGQPQHF.